The present entry profiles one T cell receptor beta chain with its context. Its matching antigen is unknown. This entry belongs to a study of cytomegalovirus exposure and HLA in healthy donors. Study at large: Early release data held 85 million to 95 million unique TCRs from HLA-typed donors. Study-wide results and limits: Researchers catalogued about 160 TCR beta chains as cytomegalovirus-associated. Equally common other TCR beta chains were less clonally expanded than HLA-associated ones, a later analysis found.

PCR amplification relied on 60 Vbeta primers (plus 13 Jbeta primers). Clones were sequenced by immunoSEQ multiplex PCR, and TCRdb holds only the in-frame ones, with some missing. The sample has 180,000 or so clones, 75% to 80% seen once; the top ten hold around 2.6%. The V end lost 4 bases, the J end lost 6 bases, and 16 bases lay between the germline ends. Per the germline V gene, CDR1 is MGHRA and CDR2 is YSYEKL. CDR3 length equals 15 residues. The sequenced sample was PBMCs. This chain joins TRBV4-1 and TRBJ2-1; D is unclear. The sequence was collected from a female donor in good health and CMV-seronegative. The CDR3 nucleotides are TGCGCCAGCAGCCGATTTGTAGCTATGGGCAATGAGCAGTTCTTC. It yields the protein CASSRFVAMGNEQFF.